Detailed here is one T cell receptor (beta chain). Antigen unknown. Separate cDNA molecules each had unique molecular identifiers attached to them. In TCRdb, the 5' RACE reads were re-called with MiXCR into one record per CDR3 protein. The profile shows approximately 64,000 distinct CDR3 sequences, 4.9% of them singletons. This entry comes from a study of early T cells in non-severe SARS-CoV-2 infection. Study-wide background: Unpaired chains resulted from sequencing bulk RNA of unsorted whole blood. Study-level points and caveats: Using VDJdb, the matching emphasized anti-spike CD8 responses while missing private and CD4 specificities.

This CDR3 region has 14 residues. Per the germline V gene, CDR1 is DFQATT and CDR2 is SNEGSKA (reference sequence). The V segment lost 6 bases and the J segment 10 bases; nucleotides outside the gene matches: 7. This chain uses TRBV20-1 with TRBJ2-1, with 15 bases lining up with TRBD2. The specimen sequenced was whole blood. This TCR was recovered from an adult who was a healthcare worker with PCR-confirmed SARS-CoV-2 infection or an uninfected control (not recorded which). The CDR3 loop is CSAEAGTSGREQFF. CDR3 nucleotide sequence: TGCAGTGCCGAGGCCGGGACTAGCGGGAGGGAGCAGTTCTTC.